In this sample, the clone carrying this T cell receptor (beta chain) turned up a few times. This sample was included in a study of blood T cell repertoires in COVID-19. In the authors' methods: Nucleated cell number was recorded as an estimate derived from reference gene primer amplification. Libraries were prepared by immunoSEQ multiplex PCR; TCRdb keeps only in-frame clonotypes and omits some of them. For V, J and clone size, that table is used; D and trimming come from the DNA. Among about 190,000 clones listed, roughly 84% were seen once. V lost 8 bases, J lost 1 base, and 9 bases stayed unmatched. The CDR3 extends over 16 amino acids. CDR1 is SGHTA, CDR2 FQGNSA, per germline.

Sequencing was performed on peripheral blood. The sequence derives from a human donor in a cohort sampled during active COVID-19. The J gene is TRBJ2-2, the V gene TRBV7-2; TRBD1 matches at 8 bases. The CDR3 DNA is TGTGCCAGCCCGCAGTCGGGACAGGTGAACACCGGGGAGCTGTTTTTT. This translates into CASPQSGQVNTGELFF.